The 31 T cell receptor beta chains below were found in one sample sequenced in a study of glioma-infiltrating T cells after dendritic cell vaccination. Some clones are missing from TCRdb's copy, which holds only in-frame ones; the method was immunoSEQ multiplex PCR. In the table there are approximately 110,000 clones, roughly 89% of which are singletons. Regarding time point: after dendritic cell vaccination, including at tumor progression/relapse. Material: blood, obtained after dendritic cell vaccination. These receptors were collected from a human donor with glioblastoma.

The chain couples TRBV19 to TRBJ2-7; D not resolved. The CDR3 runs to 12 residues. The germline V and J ends were trimmed by 6 bases and 0 bases, with 6 bases remaining between them. In germline, CDR1 is LNHDA, CDR2 SQIVND (reference sequence). This CDR3 is CASRAGSYEQYF. For the CDR3, the DNA is TGTGCCAGTAGAGCAGGCTCCTACGAGCAGTACTTC.

Of note for this clone: This same CDR3 is encoded by further DNA sequences in the sample. This chain links TRBV2 with TRBJ1-1; the match to TRBD1 covers 9 bases. The germline CDR1 and CDR2 sequences are SNHLY and FYNNEI. V lost 1 base, J lost 4 bases, and 4 bases stayed unmatched. The CDR3 is 15 amino acids. The CDR3 DNA reads as TGTGCCAGCAGTGAAGTACAGGGGGCAATCACTGAAGCTTTCTTT. This gives the protein CASSEVQGAITEAFF.

The gene calls are TRBV30 and TRBJ2-2; the D is unclear. CDR3 length equals 12 residues. Germline lookup yields CDR1 GTSNPN and CDR2 SVGIG (reference sequence). V was cut by 0 bases and J by 5 bases, with 4 bases left in between. The chain's CDR3 is CAWSVQTGELFF. CDR3 DNA: TGTGCCTGGAGTGTGCAGACCGGGGAGCTGTTTTTT.

The chain recombines TRBV2 with TRBJ1-4, with D perhaps TRBD1 (5 bases). CDR1 and CDR2 (germline): SNHLY, FYNNEI. The ends were cut back, 3 bases at V and 8 bases at J, with 13 bases in the middle. The CDR3 runs to 14 residues. CDR3 sequence: CASSEGQGLEKLFF. CDR3 DNA: TGTGCCAGCAGTGAGGGGCAGGGATTAGAAAAACTGTTTTTT.

About this clone itself: At one of its ends the junction is not consistent with the germline gene, which may arise from a read error. The gene calls are TRBV7-7 and TRBJ1-2; 7 bases are shared with TRBD1. The germline gives CDR1 SSHAT, CDR2 FNYEAQ (reference sequence). The CDR3 runs to 15 residues. CDR3 DNA sequence: TGTGCTAGCAGCTCATTTTACAGGGGTCCCTATGGCTACACCTTC. Its protein is CASSSFYRGPYGYTF.

This chain joins TRBV5-1 and TRBJ2-3; 8 bases line up with TRBD1. V shed 5 bases and J 4 bases; nucleotides not matched to a gene: 6. The length of the CDR3 is 14 residues. In germline, CDR1 is SGHRS, CDR2 YFSETQ. Written as DNA, the CDR3 is TGCGCCAGCAGGTCGACAGGGGCCGCAGATACGCAGTATTTT. Amino acids: CASRSTGAADTQYF.

This chain's CDR3 is CASSLGLAETYEQYF. The CDR3 bases are TGCGCCAGCAGCTTGGGGCTAGCGGAGACCTACGAGCAGTACTTC. V gene TRBV5-1 combines with J gene TRBJ2-7, with 7 positions matching TRBD2. CDR1 is SGHRS, CDR2 YFSETQ, per germline. V shed 0 bases and J 2 bases; nucleotides not matched to a gene: 5. The CDR3 spans 15 residues.

This clone was seen once. The V call is TRBV4-1, the J call TRBJ1-1, with a weak D call TRBD1 (6 bases). The CDR3 loop spans 15 amino acids. The V end was cut by 0 bases, the J end by 1 base, with 9 bases between. In germline, CDR1 is MGHRA, CDR2 YSYEKL. This CDR3 reads CASSQDRGGNTEAFF. CDR3 nucleotides: TGCGCCAGCAGCCAAGACAGGGGCGGGAACACTGAAGCTTTCTTT.

This rearrangement joins TRBV27 to TRBJ2-7; weak D call: TRBD1 (6 bases). V was shortened by 2 bases and J by 6 bases, with 17 bases between the two germline ends. The CDR3 has 15 residues. Germline CDR1 and CDR2: MNHEY and SMNVEV (reference sequence). The CDR3 DNA reads TGTGCCAGCAGTTTACGCAGGGGTGCCTCGGGCGAGCAGTACTTC. The encoded protein is CASSLRRGASGEQYF.

The genes are TRBV18 and TRBJ2-7; a weak D match, TRBD2 (6 bases). This CDR3 contains 15 residues. Germline lookup yields CDR1 KGHSH and CDR2 LQKENI. V lost 1 base to trimming and J lost 0 bases, with 10 bases between them. The chain's CDR3 is CASSPRRGSSYEQYF. CDR3 coding DNA: TGTGCCAGCTCACCACGGCGGGGTTCCTCCTACGAGCAGTACTTC.

This chain joins TRBV9 and TRBJ2-5; 8 positions agree with TRBD2. With V trimmed by 4 bases and J by 5 bases, 7 bases remained unmatched. This CDR3 has 14 residues. Germline V lookup: CDR1 SGDLS, CDR2 YYNGEE. The CDR3 is CASSSSGSWETQYF. DNA of the CDR3: TGTGCCAGCAGCTCGAGCGGGAGCTGGGAGACCCAGTACTTC.

The chain carries TRBV6-1 and TRBJ1-3; D gene ambiguous. The germline gives CDR1 MNHNS, CDR2 SASEGT. This CDR3 is 13 amino acids long. V was trimmed by 3 bases and J by 2 bases, leaving 5 bases between them. The CDR3 here is CASSEGPGNTIYF. The CDR3 nucleotides are TGTGCCAGCAGTGAGGGCCCTGGAAACACCATATATTTT.

This sequence joins TRBV7-8 and TRBJ2-1; TRBD1 matches at 9 bases. Trimming at V came to 4 bases and at J to 1 base, leaving 2 bases not matched to a gene. The CDR3 is 15 residues long. Germline lookup yields CDR1 SGHVS and CDR2 FQNEAQ. CDR3 sequence reads: CASSYRGLSYNEQFF. The CDR3 region has the DNA TGTGCCAGCAGCTACAGGGGGCTTTCCTACAATGAGCAGTTCTTC.

The V and J genes are TRBV4-2 and TRBJ1-2; D is ambiguous. V was clipped by 1 base and J by 2 bases, with 20 bases between them. CDR1 is LGHNA and CDR2 is YNFKEQ in the germline V gene. The CDR3 is 18 amino acids. The CDR3 is CASSQGPVSTTENYGYTF. Written as DNA, the CDR3 is TGTGCCAGCAGCCAAGGTCCCGTTAGCACCACGGAGAACTATGGCTACACCTTC.

The genes are TRBV6-5 and TRBJ1-1, with a possible D match to TRBD1 (6 bases). The V gene's germline CDR1 is MNHEY and CDR2 SVGAGI. V was clipped by 7 bases and J by 1 base, with 10 bases between them. The CDR3 is 13 residues long. CDR3 bases: TGTGCCAGCAATTTACAGGGGAACACTGAAGCTTTCTTT. Its protein is CASNLQGNTEAFF.

J is TRBJ2-1 and V is TRBV5-1; 7 bases map to TRBD2. From germline, CDR1 is SGHRS and CDR2 YFSETQ. The CDR3 is 13 amino acids. With 5 bases clipped from V and 7 bases from J, the junction kept 6 bases outside the gene matches. CDR3 in amino acids: CASRRTSENEQFF. The CDR3 bases are TGCGCCAGCAGAAGGACTAGTGAGAATGAGCAGTTCTTC.

The chain uses TRBV6-1 and TRBJ1-1; D call uncertain. Trimming took 4 bases from V and 4 from J, leaving 13 bases between them. Germline CDR1 reads MNHNS; CDR2 reads SASEGT. The CDR3 is made up of 14 amino acids. Written as DNA, the CDR3 is TGTGCCAGCAGTGTATCCGCGGGGATCACTGAAGCTTTCTTT. This codes for CASSVSAGITEAFF.

The CDR3 loop reads CASSREAGSTDTQYF. As DNA, the CDR3 is TGTGCCAGCAGCCGTGAAGCGGGGAGCACAGATACGCAGTATTTT. The chain employs TRBV7-9 and TRBJ2-3, with 7 bases matching TRBD2. CDR3 length: 15 residues. CDR1 is SEHNR, CDR2 FQNEAQ, per germline (reference sequence). Unmatched junction bases numbered 5, after V lost 5 bases and J lost 0 bases. Full variable domain (rest looked up from reference TRBV7-9 and TRBJ2-3): DTGVSQNPRHKITKRGQNVTFRCDPISEHNRLYWYRQTLGQGPEFLTYFQNEAQLEKSRLLSDRFSAERPKGSFSTLEIQRTEQGDSAMYLCASSREAGSTDTQYFGPGTRLTVL.

This chain uses TRBV5-4 with TRBJ2-3; D remains unclear. Trimming cost V 0 bases and J 4 bases, with 9 bases left between them. Germline assignment: CDR1 SGHNT and CDR2 YYREEE (reference sequence). This CDR3 is 14 amino acids long. The CDR3 sequence is CASSLGREADTQYF. The CDR3 nucleotides are TGTGCCAGCAGCTTGGGCCGAGAGGCAGATACGCAGTATTTT. Full variable domain (missing parts from reference TRBV5-4 and TRBJ2-3): ETGVTQSPTHLIKTRGQQVTLRCSSQSGHNTVSWYQQALGQGPQFIFQYYREEENGRGNFPPRFSGLQFPNYSSELNVNALELDDSALYLCASSLGREADTQYFGPGTRLTVL.

This clone was counted between two and nine times. This CDR3 is CAWSVPISGTSFF. The DNA of the CDR3 is TGTGCCTGGAGTGTCCCGATTAGCGGGACCTCTTTCTTC. The gene calls are TRBV30 and TRBJ2-1; 8 bases line up with TRBD2. V shed 0 bases, J shed 16 bases, and the junction held 11 bases outside the gene matches. From germline, CDR1 is GTSNPN and CDR2 SVGIG (reference sequence). The CDR3 is 13 residues long.

The rearrangement uses TRBV6-5 and TRBJ2-7; 9 nucleotides align to TRBD2. CDR1 is MNHEY and CDR2 is SVGAGI in the germline V gene. The CDR3 length is 14 residues. V was pared by 7 bases and J by 7 bases, with 11 bases of the junction left unmatched. The CDR3 protein is CASTPAGGGGEQYF. CDR3 DNA: TGTGCCAGCACCCCGGCGGGAGGGGGTGGGGAGCAGTACTTC.

V is TRBV23-1 and J is TRBJ2-7, with 7 bases lining up with TRBD1. TRBV23-1 falls under the ORF class, with uncertain function. With V trimmed by 3 bases and J by 8 bases, 7 bases remained unmatched. This CDR3 is 13 amino acids long. CDR3 region: CASSQRQGHKQYF. The CDR3 DNA is TGCGCCAGCAGTCAGAGACAGGGTCACAAGCAGTACTTC.

V is TRBV11-2 and J is TRBJ2-7; tentative D call: TRBD1 (6 bases). The CDR3 loop spans 13 amino acids. V lost 6 bases and J lost 2, with 11 bases in between. The germline gives CDR1 SGHAT, CDR2 FQNNGV. The CDR3, as DNA: TGTGCCAGCAGGAACAGGGACCCCTACGAGCAGTACTTC. Amino acid sequence: CASRNRDPYEQYF.

The chain couples TRBV11-2 to TRBJ2-2, with TRBD1 as a possible D gene (5 bases). Germline V gene lookup returns CDR1 SGHAT and CDR2 FQNNGV. Trimming took 5 bases from V and 7 from J, leaving 11 bases between them. The CDR3 runs 13 residues. CDR3 nucleotides: TGTGCCAGCAGCCCGTCGACAGACGGGGAGCTGTTTTTT. Its translation is CASSPSTDGELFF.

The rearrangement links TRBV29-1 to TRBJ2-7; 7 nucleotides agree with TRBD1. The CDR3 loop spans 13 amino acids. J lost 6 bases, V lost 7 bases, and 12 bases had no gene match. In germline, CDR1 is SQVTM, CDR2 ANQGSEA. As DNA, the CDR3 is TGCAGCGCCGCATCCGGGACAGAGGGCGAGCAGTACTTC. The encoded protein is CSAASGTEGEQYF.

The V and J genes are TRBV11-3 and TRBJ2-7; possibly TRBD2 for D (6 bases). CDR1 and CDR2 from the germline V gene are SGHNT and YENEEA. CDR3 size: 15 residues. Trimming shortened V by 5 bases and J by 3 bases, and 17 bases separated the two germline ends. This chain's CDR3 is CASSKEGGLYYEQYF. The CDR3 DNA sequence: TGTGCCAGCAGCAAGGAGGGCGGGCTATACTACGAGCAGTACTTC.

The J gene is TRBJ2-6, the V gene TRBV30, with TRBD1 matching 10 bases. The junction had 7 bases not matched to a gene; V was cut back by 8 bases and J by 0 bases. Germline V gene data show CDR1 as GTSNPN and CDR2 as SVGIG (reference sequence). The CDR3 runs to 16 residues. The CDR3 is CARRDRGPSGANVLTF. The CDR3 region has the DNA TGTGCCCGCCGGGACAGGGGACCCTCTGGGGCCAACGTCCTGACTTTC. The full variable domain, completed using reference TRBV30 and TRBJ2-6, is SQTIHQWPATLVQPVGSPLSLECTVEGTSNPNLYWYRQAAGRGLQLLFYSVGIGQISSEVPQNLSASRPQDRQFILSSKKLLLSDSGFYLCARRDRGPSGANVLTFGAGSRLTVL.

The chain couples TRBV5-4 to TRBJ2-5; TRBD2 matches 10 bases. This CDR3 is 16 amino acids long. Trimming removed 4 bases from V and 4 bases from J; junction bases left unmatched: 10. From germline, CDR1 is SGHNT and CDR2 YYREEE (reference sequence). CDR3 in DNA: TGTGCCAGCAGCCCGCGGGCTAGCGGGGGAGGAGAGACCCAGTACTTC. Its translation: CASSPRASGGGETQYF.

This chain uses TRBV30 with TRBJ1-1; 7 bases match TRBD1. The J segment lost 1 base and the V segment lost 3 bases, leaving 17 bases of the junction unmatched. The CDR3 is made up of 18 amino acids. Germline CDR1 reads GTSNPN; CDR2 reads SVGIG (reference sequence). CDR3 sequence reads: CAWRIGDRATKENTEAFF. The CDR3 region has the DNA TGTGCCTGGAGAATCGGTGACAGGGCCACGAAGGAGAACACTGAAGCTTTCTTT.

This clone appeared a single time. The V gene is TRBV19, the J gene TRBJ2-7; TRBD1 might be the D (6 bases). The CDR3 is made up of 14 amino acids. V was cut by 0 bases and J by 4 bases, with 10 bases left in between. Germline V gene lookup returns CDR1 LNHDA and CDR2 SQIVND (reference sequence). CDR3 sequence: CASSIDPRGYEQYF. For the CDR3, the DNA is TGTGCCAGTAGTATAGACCCCAGGGGTTACGAGCAGTACTTC.

CDR3 sequence: CAIGLAGGPADTQYF. The DNA for the CDR3 is TGTGCCATAGGTCTAGCGGGGGGGCCGGCAGATACGCAGTATTTT. The chain has TRBV2 and TRBJ2-3, with TRBD2 identical over 12 bases. Trimming removed 10 bases from V and 4 bases from J; junction bases left unmatched: 9. Germline V gene data show CDR1 as SNHLY and CDR2 as FYNNEI. The CDR3 contains 15 residues.